This TCR beta chain was captured in a study of cytomegalovirus exposure and HLA in healthy donors. Study-wide results and limits: Listed as cytomegalovirus-associated were more than 150 TCR beta chains.

The table lists this clone with a few counts. The target antigen is unknown. The CDR3 covers 13 residues. Per germline, CDR1 KGHSH and CDR2 LQKENI. The V gene lost 4 bases and the J gene lost 7 bases, with 13 bases spanning the gap. With 60 Vbeta and 13 Jbeta primers, the PCR was carried out. The data were produced by immunoSEQ multiplex PCR, yet TCRdb's version contains in-frame clones alone and is incomplete. The table records about 200,000 clones, over 75% of them present only once. The sequence was obtained from a boy aged 2-9 years in good health and CMV-seronegative. The specimen sequenced was PBMCs. J is TRBJ1-1 and V is TRBV18, with a possible D match to TRBD1 (6 bases). This CDR3 is CASSLRTADEAFF. The CDR3 DNA sequence: TGTGCCAGCTCACTTAGGACAGCTGATGAAGCTTTCTTT.